The 20 T cell receptor beta chains below come from one sample, sequenced in a study of breast tumors, draining lymph nodes, adjacent tissues (dated by TCRdb to about 2016). The axillary draining lymph nodes of breast cancer patients were the source of the lymph node samples. Library method: multiplex PCR. The data were produced on an Illumina HiSeq 2000. The raw public data were reprocessed by TCRdb itself: fastp quality trimming at Q25, MiXCR clonotype calling, in-frame beta chains only. Under each unique CDR3 protein, matching rows form one entry showing the most common genes and DNA. The sample contains 150,000 to 200,000 distinct CDR3 sequences, 25% to 40% of them found a single time. About 4.5% of the sample is held by the ten biggest clonotypes. The sample comprised axillary lymph node tissue. Receptors originate from a female donor with breast cancer. Some clones in this sample may be carry-over from other donors' samples.

The chain uses TRBV6-2 or TRBV6-3 and TRBJ2-3; TRBD1 is a possible D gene (5 bases). The V and J ends lost 7 bases and 2 bases respectively, with 16 bases between them. CDR1 is MNHEY, CDR2 SVGEGT, per germline. CDR3 length: 15 residues. The CDR3 is CASKHRRTLTDTQYF. CDR3 in DNA: TGTGCCAGCAAGCACCGACGGACACTCACAGATACGCAGTATTTT.

In the case of this clonotype: Likely a read error: the CDR3 ends without its conserved phenylalanine or tryptophan. The DNA is omitted, as the CDR3 cannot be located on it reliably, and the CDR3 follows TCRdb's listing. This chain connects TRBV6-6 to TRBJ2-5; the table names TRBD1, a call not compared with the DNA. Looked up from germline, CDR1 is MNHNY and CDR2 is SVGAGI (reference sequence). The CDR3 has 10 residues if both end residues are counted. CDR3 loop: CASSHPGTVN.

This clonotype was recorded at least ten times. V usage is TRBV4-1 and J usage is TRBJ2-3; a weak D match, TRBD1 (5 bases). V was shortened by 4 bases and J by 1 base, with 15 bases between the two germline ends. The germline V gene has CDR1 MGHRA and CDR2 YSYEKL. This CDR3 contains 16 residues. The CDR3 sequence is CASSLGGAPRTDTQYF. The CDR3 DNA reads TGCGCCAGCAGCCTCGGTGGGGCGCCTCGCACAGATACGCAGTATTTT.

This clonotype was detected many times. The chain links TRBV11-2 to TRBJ2-1, with TRBD2 identical over 7 bases. Germline V gene data show CDR1 as SGHAT and CDR2 as FQNNGV. The CDR3 extends over 15 amino acids. V dropped 4 bases and J dropped 0; count of bases not matched to a gene: 3. CDR3 amino acids: CASSSRGSSYNEQFF. The CDR3 nucleotides read TGTGCCAGCAGCTCTCGCGGGAGCTCCTACAATGAGCAGTTCTTC.

This clonotype was observed at least ten times. This chain joins TRBV7-3 and TRBJ2-5, with 7 bases fitting TRBD1. Trimming removed 3 bases from V and 3 bases from J; junction bases left unmatched: 1. Germline V lookup: CDR1 SGHTA, CDR2 FQGTGA. The length of the CDR3 is 13 residues. The CDR3 DNA is TGTGCCAGCAGCTTCCAGGGGGAAGAGACCCAGTACTTC. It is translated as CASSFQGEETQYF.

The V gene is TRBV7-3, the J gene TRBJ2-5; possibly TRBD2 for D (6 bases). Trimming removed 2 bases from V and 8 bases from J, with 12 bases in between. The CDR3 consists of 13 residues. Germline V gene lookup returns CDR1 SGHTA and CDR2 FQGTGA. The CDR3 DNA reads as TGTGCCAGCAGCTTAGGTCCAGGGACTACCCAGTACTTC. Amino acids: CASSLGPGTTQYF.

This clonotype was counted ten times or more. This chain links TRBV7-3 with TRBJ2-1; D not resolved. V shed 3 bases and J shed 1 base, with 10 bases lying between them. Per germline, CDR1 SGHTA and CDR2 FQGTGA. This CDR3 is built from 15 residues. The CDR3: CASSFAGISYNEQFF. CDR3 nucleotides: TGTGCCAGCAGCTTCGCAGGAATATCCTACAATGAGCAGTTCTTC.

This clonotype was recorded at least ten times. This chain connects TRBV20-1 to TRBJ1-4; the D is unclear. CDR3 size: 15 residues. V was shortened by 0 bases and J by 8 bases, with 16 bases between the two germline ends. Germline lookup yields CDR1 DFQATT and CDR2 SNEGSKA (reference sequence). The CDR3 nucleotides read TGCAGTGCTAGAGATGGAGGGCGGGCGTTGGAAAAACTGTTTTTT. It is translated as CSARDGGRALEKLFF.

The chain couples TRBV27 to TRBJ1-2, with a possible D match to TRBD1 (5 bases). Germline V gene sequence: CDR1 MNHEY, CDR2 SMNVEV (reference sequence). V dropped 7 bases and J dropped 0 bases, with 12 bases sitting between them. The CDR3 has 14 amino acids. CDR3 sequence: CASNFEGTNYGYTF. CDR3 in DNA: TGTGCCAGCAATTTTGAGGGGACTAACTATGGCTACACCTTC.

A few counts support this clonotype. The chain is built from TRBV19 and TRBJ2-4; D not certain. There are 17 residues in the CDR3. Trimming removed 5 bases from V and 0 bases from J, with 17 bases in between. Germline V CDR1 and CDR2: LNHDA, SQIVND (reference sequence). CDR3 loop: CASSPRSLLRAKNIQYF. CDR3 bases: TGTGCCAGTAGTCCCCGAAGCCTGCTGAGAGCCAAAAACATTCAGTACTTC.

This clonotype has only a few counts. V and J are TRBV29-1 and TRBJ1-1, with D unclear. The CDR3 is 15 residues long. Germline V lookup: CDR1 SQVTM, CDR2 ANQGSEA. Trimming cost V 2 bases and J 1 base, with 14 bases left between them. The DNA of the CDR3 is TGCAGCGTTGAAAGAAGAAGGGTTGGGAACACTGAAGCTTTCTTT. Protein sequence: CSVERRRVGNTEAFF.

This clonotype appeared many times. V is TRBV7-6 and J is TRBJ2-3; no clear D. V lost 1 base and J lost 2, with 7 bases in between. The CDR3 length is 14 residues. Germline-derived CDR1 and CDR2 are SGHVS and FNYEAQ. CDR3 region: CASSLGGFTDTQYF. The CDR3 DNA sequence: TGTGCCAGCAGCTTAGGAGGTTTCACAGATACGCAGTATTTT.

This clonotype was counted between two and nine times. This chain uses TRBV5-5 with TRBJ2-1; D remains unclear. Germline V gene lookup returns CDR1 SGHKS and CDR2 YYEKEE (reference sequence). The CDR3 consists of 15 residues. V lost 0 bases to trimming and J lost 2 bases, with 9 bases between them. CDR3 region: CASSLARSTYNEQFF. Here the CDR3 DNA reads TGTGCCAGCAGCTTGGCCAGGTCCACCTACAATGAGCAGTTCTTC.

V gene TRBV6-6 combines with J gene TRBJ2-5; no definite D call. Germline V CDR1 and CDR2: MNHNY, SVGAGI (reference sequence). The CDR3 covers 10 residues. Trimming left V 8 bases short and J 7 bases short, with 8 bases between. For the CDR3, the DNA is TGTGCCAGCGGGCTCGCGACCCAGTACTTC. Protein: CASGLATQYF.

This clonotype was counted many times. The V gene is TRBV7-6, the J gene TRBJ2-7; a possible D gene is TRBD2 (5 bases). V shed 5 bases and J shed 4 bases, with 12 bases lying between them. Germline lookup yields CDR1 SGHVS and CDR2 FNYEAQ. The CDR3 loop spans 13 amino acids. CDR3: CASSQSKRYEQYF. As DNA, the CDR3 is TGTGCCAGCAGCCAGTCGAAGCGGTACGAGCAGTACTTC.

This clonotype was observed many times. The genes are TRBV20-1 and TRBJ2-5; the D gene is possibly TRBD1 (6 bases). In germline, CDR1 is DFQATT, CDR2 SNEGSKA (reference sequence). The CDR3 consists of 15 residues. The V and J ends lost 5 bases and 5 bases respectively, with 21 bases between them. The CDR3 sequence is CSAQSFIGGRETQYF. CDR3 DNA sequence: TGCAGTGCTCAGTCCTTCATAGGGGGTAGGGAGACCCAGTACTTC.

The table lists this clonotype with many counts. This sequence joins TRBV11-3 and TRBJ2-7; 8 nucleotides match TRBD1. The CDR3 length is 15 residues. Germline CDR1 and CDR2: SGHNT and YENEEA. Germline trimming cut 1 base from V and 7 bases from J; bases unmatched to any gene: 9. Here the CDR3 DNA reads TGTGCCAGCAGCTTAGCGAAGACAGGGGTGGGGGAGCAGTACTTC. It encodes CASSLAKTGVGEQYF.

A few counts support this clonotype. A much larger clone lies one base from this, so it may be a read error. The V and J genes are TRBV7-3 and TRBJ2-3, with 7 bases lining up with TRBD1. CDR3 length: 14 residues. Trimming took 2 bases from V and 7 from J; bases not matched to a gene: 6. Germline values: CDR1 SGHTA, CDR2 FQGTGA. The CDR3 DNA follows: TGTGCCAGCAGCTTAGGGACAGCTTCTAATACGCAGTATTTT. This translates into CASSLGTASNTQYF.

This clonotype showed up many times. The chain carries TRBV20-1 and TRBJ1-2, with TRBD1 matching 8 bases. The CDR3 has 13 residues. Looked up from germline, CDR1 is DFQATT and CDR2 is SNEGSKA (reference sequence). The CDR3 nucleotides read TGCAGCGCGTGGGGGACAGGAGACTATGGCTACACCTTC. This encodes CSAWGTGDYGYTF.

This clonotype has ten or more counts. This sequence joins TRBV24-1 and TRBJ2-7, with D perhaps matching TRBD1 (5 bases). The CDR3 contains 17 residues. In germline, CDR1 is KGHDR, CDR2 SFDVKD. V lost 3 bases, J lost 3 bases, and 20 bases lay in between. The CDR3 DNA is TGTGCCACCAGTGATCCCGTCAGGGTGGGGATAGTCTACGAGCAGTACTTC. This gives the protein CATSDPVRVGIVYEQYF.